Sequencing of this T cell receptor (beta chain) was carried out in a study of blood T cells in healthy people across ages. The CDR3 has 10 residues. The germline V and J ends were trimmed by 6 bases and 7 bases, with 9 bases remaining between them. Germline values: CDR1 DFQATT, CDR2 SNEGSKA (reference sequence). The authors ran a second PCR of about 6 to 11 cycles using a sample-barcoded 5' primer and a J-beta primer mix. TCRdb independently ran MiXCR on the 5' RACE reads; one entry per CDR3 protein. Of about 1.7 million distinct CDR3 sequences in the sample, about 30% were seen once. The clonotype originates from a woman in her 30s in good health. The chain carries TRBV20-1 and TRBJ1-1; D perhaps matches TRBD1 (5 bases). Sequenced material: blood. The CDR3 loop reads CSAIDSEAFF. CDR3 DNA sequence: TGCAGTGCAATAGACAGTGAAGCTTTCTTT.